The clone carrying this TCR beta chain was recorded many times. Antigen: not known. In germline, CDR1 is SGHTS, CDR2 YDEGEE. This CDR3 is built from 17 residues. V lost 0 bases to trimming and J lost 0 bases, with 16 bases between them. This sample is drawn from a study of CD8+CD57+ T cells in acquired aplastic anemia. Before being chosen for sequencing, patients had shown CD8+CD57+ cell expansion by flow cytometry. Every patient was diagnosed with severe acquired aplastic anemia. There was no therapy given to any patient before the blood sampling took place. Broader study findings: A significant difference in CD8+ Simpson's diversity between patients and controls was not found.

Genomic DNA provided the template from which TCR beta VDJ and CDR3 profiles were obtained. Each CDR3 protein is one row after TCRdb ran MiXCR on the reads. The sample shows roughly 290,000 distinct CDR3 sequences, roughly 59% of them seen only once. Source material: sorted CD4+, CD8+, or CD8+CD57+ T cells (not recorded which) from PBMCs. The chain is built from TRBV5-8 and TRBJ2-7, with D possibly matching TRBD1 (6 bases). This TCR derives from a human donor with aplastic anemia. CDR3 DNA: TGTGCCAGCAGCTTGGGAGGAAACAGGGCTATCTCCTACGAGCAGTACTTC. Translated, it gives CASSLGGNRAISYEQYF.